These 13 T cell receptor beta chains were all obtained from the same sample, sequenced in a study of cytomegalovirus exposure and HLA in healthy donors. PCR used 60 Vbeta primers and 13 Jbeta primers. Using immunoSEQ multiplex PCR, the repertoire was profiled, and TCRdb retains in-frame clones only, with some absent. This sample's table reports just over 150,000 clones. What was sequenced was PBMCs. These receptor sequences come from a man aged 25-40 years in good health and CMV-seronegative.

The chain employs TRBV6-5 and TRBJ2-7, with TRBD1 as a possible D gene (5 bases). The CDR3 spans 13 residues. The germline V gene encodes CDR1 MNHEY and CDR2 SVGAGI. Deletions cut 2 bases from V and 5 bases from J, with 10 bases between. The CDR3 region is CASSYPGNNEQYF. The CDR3 DNA reads TGTGCCAGCAGTTACCCAGGGAATAACGAGCAGTACTTC.

This chain uses TRBV10-3 with TRBJ2-3; D unclear. Germline values: CDR1 ENHRY, CDR2 SYGVKD. There are 12 residues in the CDR3. The V end was cut by 4 bases, the J end by 6 bases, with 8 bases between. The CDR3 loop is CAISGSGDTQYF. The CDR3 DNA reads as TGTGCCATCAGTGGGAGTGGGGATACGCAGTATTTT.

This chain links TRBV5-5 with TRBJ1-3, with D possibly being TRBD1 (5 bases). V was shortened by 2 bases and J by 3 bases, with 12 bases between the two germline ends. The CDR3 is made up of 15 amino acids. Germline values: CDR1 SGHKS, CDR2 YYEKEE (reference sequence). CDR3 nucleotides: TGTGCCAGCAGCTTCGGAGGGGCGCGTGGAAACACCATATATTTT. This codes for CASSFGGARGNTIYF.

The rearrangement joins TRBV5-6 to TRBJ2-3; 8 bases map to TRBD2. Looked up from germline, CDR1 is SGHDT and CDR2 is YYEEEE. Trimming took 4 bases from V and 0 from J; bases not matched to a gene: 4. The CDR3 totals 15 residues. CDR3 residues: CASSLAGASTDTQYF. The DNA of the CDR3 is TGTGCCAGCAGCCTAGCGGGCGCTAGCACAGATACGCAGTATTTT. The full variable domain, its missing parts supplied by reference TRBV5-6 and TRBJ2-3, is DAGVTQSPTHLIKTRGQQVTLRCSPKSGHDTVSWYQQALGQGPQFIFQYYEEEERQRGNFPDRFSGHQFPNYSSELNVNALLLGDSALYLCASSLAGASTDTQYFGPGTRLTVL.

The chain couples TRBV6-5 to TRBJ1-4; no definite D call. The ends were cut back, 2 bases at V and 4 bases at J, with 11 bases in the middle. This CDR3 contains 15 residues. Germline CDR1 reads MNHEY; CDR2 reads SVGAGI. The CDR3 reads CASSYAADLNEKLFF. As DNA, the CDR3 is TGTGCCAGCAGTTACGCGGCAGACCTTAATGAAAAACTGTTTTTT.

This chain connects TRBV19 to TRBJ2-5, with TRBD1 matching over 7 bases. The V gene's germline CDR1 is LNHDA and CDR2 SQIVND (reference sequence). V trimming: 7 bases; J trimming: 0 bases; junction bases outside the gene matches: 8. The CDR3 contains 15 residues. DNA of the CDR3: TGTGCCAGTATATCGGGACAGCGAAACCAAGAGACCCAGTACTTC. This encodes CASISGQRNQETQYF. The whole variable domain, remainder taken from reference TRBV19 and TRBJ2-5, is DGGITQSPKYLFRKEGQNVTLSCEQNLNHDAMYWYRQDPGQGLRLIYYSQIVNDFQKGDIAEGYSVSREKKESFPLTVTSAQKNPTAFYLCASISGQRNQETQYFGPGTRLLVL.

The V and J genes are TRBV6-1 and TRBJ2-7; D is perhaps TRBD2 (5 bases). This CDR3 has 13 amino acids. Trimming pared 10 bases from V and 6 bases from J, leaving 19 bases between. Germline V lookup: CDR1 MNHNS, CDR2 SASEGT. The CDR3 DNA follows: TGTGCCACCACCGAAGGAGGAGTAACCGAGCAGTACTTC. This codes for CATTEGGVTEQYF.

The chain combines TRBV7-9 with TRBJ2-6; D is undetermined. This CDR3 has 16 residues. Between the trimmed V and J ends, which lost 5 bases and 0 bases, there was a span of 11 bases. Germline CDR1 and CDR2: SEHNR and FQNEAQ (reference sequence). The chain's CDR3 is CASSLGTGSGANVLTF. CDR3 DNA: TGTGCCAGCAGCCTAGGCACCGGCTCTGGGGCCAACGTCCTGACTTTC.

J is TRBJ1-1 and V is TRBV28, with D unclear. The CDR3 is 11 residues long. Germline CDR1 and CDR2: MDHEN and SYDVKM. The germline V and J ends were trimmed by 6 bases and 1 base, with 3 bases remaining between them. CDR3 sequence (DNA): TGTGCCAGCAGGGCGAACACTGAAGCTTTCTTT. This codes for CASRANTEAFF.

The V call is TRBV5-4, the J call TRBJ2-1, with D possibly TRBD2 on 5 matching bases. The CDR3 sequence is 14 residues long. V was shortened by 2 bases and J by 4 bases, with 10 bases between the two germline ends. CDR1 is SGHNT and CDR2 is YYREEE in the germline V gene (reference sequence). CDR3: CASSLPTRYNEQFF. Here the CDR3 DNA reads TGTGCCAGCAGCTTACCCACTAGGTACAATGAGCAGTTCTTC.

V is TRBV11-1 and J is TRBJ2-3, with TRBD2 identical over 7 bases. J gave up 5 bases and V 4 bases, and 9 bases lay outside the gene matches. The length of the CDR3 is 15 residues. CDR1 SGHAT and CDR2 FQDESV come from the germline V gene (reference sequence). CDR3 DNA: TGTGCCAGCAGCTCAGGACTAGAGGTCGTAGATACGCAGTATTTT. Its translation is CASSSGLEVVDTQYF.

V gene TRBV5-6 combines with J gene TRBJ1-6; D may be TRBD1 (5 bases). The CDR3 covers 14 residues. Germline loops: CDR1 SGHDT, CDR2 YYEEEE. Trimming took off 2 bases at V and 11 bases at J, with 14 bases between the two ends. The CDR3 protein is CASSFSIQDTPLHF. CDR3 bases: TGTGCCAGCAGCTTTTCAATACAGGATACACCCCTCCACTTT.

Here the CDR3 reads CASSDQGAHGYTF. The CDR3 DNA follows: TGTGCCAGCAGTGATCAGGGGGCTCATGGCTACACCTTC. V and J are TRBV2 and TRBJ1-2; 8 nucleotides line up with TRBD1. The CDR3 is made up of 13 amino acids. Germline assignment: CDR1 SNHLY and CDR2 FYNNEI. The V and J ends lost 3 bases and 6 bases, in that order; junction bases with no gene match: 3.